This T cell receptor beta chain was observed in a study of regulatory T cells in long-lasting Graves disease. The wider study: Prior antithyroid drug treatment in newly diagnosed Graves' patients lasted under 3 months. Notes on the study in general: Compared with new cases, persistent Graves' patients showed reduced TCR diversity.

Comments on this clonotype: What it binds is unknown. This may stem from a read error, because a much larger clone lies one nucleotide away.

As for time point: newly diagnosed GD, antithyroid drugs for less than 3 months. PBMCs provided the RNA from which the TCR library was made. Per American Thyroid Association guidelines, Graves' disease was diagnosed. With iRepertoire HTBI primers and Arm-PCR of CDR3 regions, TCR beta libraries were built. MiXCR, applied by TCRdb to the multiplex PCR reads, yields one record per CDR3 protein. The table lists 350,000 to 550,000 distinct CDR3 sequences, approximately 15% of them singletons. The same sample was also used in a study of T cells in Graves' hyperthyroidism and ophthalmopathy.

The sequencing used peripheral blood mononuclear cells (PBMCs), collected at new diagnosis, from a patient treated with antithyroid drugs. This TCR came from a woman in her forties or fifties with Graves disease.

The CDR3 is CAFRASGRDEKLFF. The DNA for the CDR3 is TGTGCCTTCCGAGCATCCGGTAGGGATGAAAAACTGTTTTTT. This chain links TRBV30 with TRBJ1-4; D is unresolved. Per the germline V gene, CDR1 is GTSNPN and CDR2 is SVGIG (reference sequence). Trimming took off 7 bases at V and 6 bases at J, with 18 bases between the two ends. CDR3 length: 14 amino acids.